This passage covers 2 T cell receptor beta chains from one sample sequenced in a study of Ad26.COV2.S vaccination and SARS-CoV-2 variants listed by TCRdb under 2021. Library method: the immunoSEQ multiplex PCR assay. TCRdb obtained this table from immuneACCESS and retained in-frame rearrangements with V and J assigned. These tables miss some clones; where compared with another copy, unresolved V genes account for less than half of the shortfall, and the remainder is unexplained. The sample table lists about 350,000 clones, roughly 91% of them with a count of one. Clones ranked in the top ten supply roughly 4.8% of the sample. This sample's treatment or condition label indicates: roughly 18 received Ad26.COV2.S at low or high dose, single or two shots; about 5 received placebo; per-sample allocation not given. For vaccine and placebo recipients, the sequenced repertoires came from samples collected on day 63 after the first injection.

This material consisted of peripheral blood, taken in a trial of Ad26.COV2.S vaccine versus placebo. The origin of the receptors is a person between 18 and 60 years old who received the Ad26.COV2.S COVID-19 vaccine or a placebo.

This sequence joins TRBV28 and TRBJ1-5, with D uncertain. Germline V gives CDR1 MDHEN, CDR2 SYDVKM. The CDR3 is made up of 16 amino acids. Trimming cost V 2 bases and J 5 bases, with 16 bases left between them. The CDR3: CASSLGGSQPDQPQHF. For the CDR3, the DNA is TGTGCCAGCAGTTTAGGAGGCTCACAGCCGGATCAGCCCCAGCATTTT. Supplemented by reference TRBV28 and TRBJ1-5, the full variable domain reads DVKVTQSSRYLVKRTGEKVFLECVQDMDHENMFWYRQDPGLGLRLIYFSYDVKMKEKGDIPEGYSVSREKKERFSLILESASTNQTSMYLCASSLGGSQPDQPQHFGDGTRLSIL.

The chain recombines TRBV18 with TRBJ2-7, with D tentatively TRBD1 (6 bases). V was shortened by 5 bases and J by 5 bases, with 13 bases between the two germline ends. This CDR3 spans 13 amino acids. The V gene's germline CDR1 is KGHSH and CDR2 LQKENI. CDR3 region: CASSNREFHEQYF. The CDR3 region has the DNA TGTGCCAGCTCAAACAGGGAGTTCCACGAGCAGTACTTC.